These T cell receptor beta chains were read from a single sample in a study of memory CD4+ T cells and cytomegalovirus serostatus. The protocol was immunoSEQ multiplex PCR, while the TCRdb copy is restricted to in-frame clones and leaves out a portion. Of about 64,000 clones listed, 75% to 80% were seen once; the top ten hold nearly 0.9%. The sequenced material came from memory CD4+ T cells from blood. Source of these receptors: an adult in good health and CMV-seronegative. Each CDR3 is given with its conserved first and last residue. Fields, in order: D gene, V gene, clone size, J gene, CDR3 protein, CDR3 DNA. D genes are given only for firm matches. A row's size may be missing; if present it is once, few, many or a size class.

>TRBD1|TRBV7-9|.|TRBJ1-1
CASTLTGWVEAFF
TGTGCCAGCACCCTGACAGGGTGGGTTGAAGCTTTCTTT
>TRBD1|TRBV2|.|TRBJ1-5
CASGEQGYSNQPQHF
TGTGCCAGCGGGGAACAGGGGTATAGCAATCAGCCCCAGCATTTT
>.|TRBV2|once|TRBJ1-2
CASSESGGRVYGYTF
TGTGCCAGCAGTGAAAGCGGGGGGCGCGTCTATGGCTACACCTTC
>.|TRBV28|few|TRBJ1-2
CASSFSGADGYTF
TGTGCCAGCAGTTTTTCGGGGGCGGATGGCTACACCTTC
>TRBD1|TRBV5-1|.|TRBJ1-1
CASSAGTGGFNTEAFF
TGCGCCAGCAGCGCCGGGACAGGGGGATTCAACACTGAAGCTTTCTTT